Detailed here is one T cell receptor beta chain. The antigen remains unidentified. The CDR3 has 16 amino acids. V lost 0 bases and J lost 4; bases outside the gene matches: 5. CDR1 is LNHDA and CDR2 is SQIVND in the germline V gene (reference sequence). This sample was included in a study of cytomegalovirus exposure and HLA in healthy donors. General study points: A later analysis revealed that TCR association rates differed between HLA loci, peaking at DRB1 and bottoming out at HLA-C.

Primers: 60 Vbeta forward and 13 Jbeta reverse. Using immunoSEQ multiplex PCR, the repertoire was profiled, and TCRdb retains in-frame clones only, with some absent. The table includes 81,000 or so clones, roughly 77% detected once. The chain recombines TRBV19 with TRBJ2-1; 8 nucleotides align to TRBD2. The origin of this receptor is a man aged 60-69 years in good health and CMV-seronegative. The sequenced sample was PBMCs. The CDR3 bases are TGTGCCAGTAGTATAGATCTCCGGGGGGGGTACAATGAGCAGTTCTTC. This translates into CASSIDLRGGYNEQFF.